This T cell receptor (beta chain) is drawn from a study of T cell repertoires in cytomegalovirus infection. One entry per CDR3 protein results from TCRdb running MiXCR on the reads. The table has approximately 200,000 distinct CDR3 sequences, under 30% seen once. This clonotype was observed at least ten times. V lost 1 base, J lost 7 bases, and 22 bases lay in between. This CDR3 is built from 17 residues. Germline V gene data show CDR1 as SGHAT and CDR2 as FQNNGV. J is TRBJ1-2 and V is TRBV11-2, with unresolved D. The sequence was obtained from a human donor in good health (CMV status not recorded). Some clones in this sample may be carry-over from other donors' samples. Source material: PBMCs. The CDR3 DNA sequence: TGTGCCAGCAGCTTAGTAGGTAGTAGGAATGATCGGCGTGGCTACACCTTC. Its protein product is CASSLVGSRNDRRGYTF.